These T cell receptor beta chains were read from a single sample in a study of blood T cell repertoires in COVID-19. Only in-frame clones appear in the TCRdb table, and some are missing; sequencing was by immunoSEQ multiplex PCR. In the table there are about 210,000 clones, around 89% of which are singletons. The sequenced sample consisted of peripheral blood. These receptors were collected from a man between 65 and 85 years old with acute or convalescent COVID-19. The CDR3 runs from the conserved cysteine through the conserved F or W. Fields, in order: CDR3 DNA, CDR3 protein, V gene, clone size, D gene, J gene. D genes are given only for firm matches. Size values are once, few and many counts, or a class for expanded clones, and some rows have none.

CDR3 DNA: TGTGCCAGCAGTGAACGGGCGGGGAGTGTTTTTGGTCAGCCCCAGCATTTT; CDR3 protein: CASSERAGSVFGQPQHF; V gene: TRBV6-1; clone size: -; D gene: -; J gene: TRBJ1-5
CDR3 DNA: TGTGCCAGCAGTGAATCCCACGTTCTTCTGGTACAAAAGTACTTC; CDR3 protein: CASSESHVLLVQKYF; V gene: TRBV6-1; clone size: -; D gene: -; J gene: TRBJ2-7
CDR3 DNA: TGTGCCAGCAGTGAAGGGCTGAACGAGCAGTACTTC; CDR3 protein: CASSEGLNEQYF; V gene: TRBV6-1; clone size: -; D gene: -; J gene: TRBJ2-7
CDR3 DNA: TGTGCCAGTAGTATTCGTCAGGGGCGTTCCTATAATTCACCCCTCCACTTT; CDR3 protein: CASSIRQGRSYNSPLHF; V gene: TRBV19; clone size: few; D gene: -; J gene: TRBJ1-6
CDR3 DNA: TGTGCCAGCAGTCCCTCACACGGGAGTCAGCCCCAGCATTTT; CDR3 protein: CASSPSHGSQPQHF; V gene: TRBV6-5; clone size: -; D gene: -; J gene: TRBJ1-5
CDR3 DNA: TGCGCCAGCAGCTTGGCCTCAGGGGACTACAATGAGCAGTTCTTC; CDR3 protein: CASSLASGDYNEQFF; V gene: TRBV5-1; clone size: -; D gene: -; J gene: TRBJ2-1
CDR3 DNA: TGTGCCATCAGTGAGTCCGGGACAGGGAACACCGGGGAGCTGTTTTTT; CDR3 protein: CAISESGTGNTGELFF; V gene: TRBV10-3; clone size: -; D gene: TRBD1; J gene: TRBJ2-2
CDR3 DNA: TGTGCCAGCAGTGAAGGGACAGGCTCCTACAATGAGCAGTTCTTC; CDR3 protein: CASSEGTGSYNEQFF; V gene: TRBV6-1; clone size: -; D gene: TRBD1; J gene: TRBJ2-1
CDR3 DNA: TGTGCCTCCTGGGGGGGACAGGGTTTTAATCAGCCCCAGCATTTT; CDR3 protein: CASWGGQGFNQPQHF; V gene: TRBV19; clone size: few; D gene: TRBD1; J gene: TRBJ1-5
CDR3 DNA: TGTGCCAGCACCCGAGGTGGGGCAGGACAAGAGACCCAGTACTTC; CDR3 protein: CASTRGGAGQETQYF; V gene: TRBV6-5; clone size: few; D gene: -; J gene: TRBJ2-5
CDR3 DNA: TGTGCCAGCAGCTCAGGGGCCTCGACCGAGTATAGCAATCAGCCCCAGCATTTT; CDR3 protein: CASSSGASTEYSNQPQHF; V gene: TRBV7-9; clone size: -; D gene: -; J gene: TRBJ1-5
CDR3 DNA: TGTGCCAGCAGCTTGGTCCTGGACAGGGTTTACGAGCAGTACTTC; CDR3 protein: CASSLVLDRVYEQYF; V gene: TRBV5-5; clone size: -; D gene: TRBD1; J gene: TRBJ2-7
CDR3 DNA: TGTGCCACCAGCAGAGATCTTGACAGAACCTACGAGCAGTACTTC; CDR3 protein: CATSRDLDRTYEQYF; V gene: TRBV15; clone size: -; D gene: -; J gene: TRBJ2-7
CDR3 DNA: TGTGCCAGCAGGGATCCGGGACTAGCGCCTCCAAACACAGATACGCAGTATTTT; CDR3 protein: CASRDPGLAPPNTDTQYF; V gene: TRBV2; clone size: -; D gene: TRBD2; J gene: TRBJ2-3
CDR3 DNA: TGTGCCAGTAGTAATTTCGGGGTGAACACCGGGGAGCTGTTTTTT; CDR3 protein: CASSNFGVNTGELFF; V gene: TRBV19; clone size: -; D gene: -; J gene: TRBJ2-2
CDR3 DNA: TGTGCTAGCAGCTTAGGGGTAGGGGCCGTCAATGAGCAGTTCTTC; CDR3 protein: CASSLGVGAVNEQFF; V gene: TRBV7-7; clone size: -; D gene: -; J gene: TRBJ2-1
CDR3 DNA: TGTGCCAGCAGCGTAGATAGCGGGATGAGCACCGGGGAGCTGTTTTTT; CDR3 protein: CASSVDSGMSTGELFF; V gene: TRBV9; clone size: -; D gene: TRBD2; J gene: TRBJ2-2
CDR3 DNA: TGTGCCGGATCCAGACAGGCCTCGTACCAAGAGACCCAGTACTTC; CDR3 protein: CAGSRQASYQETQYF; V gene: TRBV18; clone size: -; D gene: -; J gene: TRBJ2-5
CDR3 DNA: TGCGCCAGCGGGACAGGGTTGACCGGGGAGCTGTTTTTT; CDR3 protein: CASGTGLTGELFF; V gene: TRBV5-1; clone size: -; D gene: TRBD1; J gene: TRBJ2-2
CDR3 DNA: TGCGCCAGCAGCCAAGAGTGGACAGACGAGCAGTACTTC; CDR3 protein: CASSQEWTDEQYF; V gene: TRBV4-1; clone size: -; D gene: -; J gene: TRBJ2-7
CDR3 DNA: TGTGCCAGCTCACCACCGTCCAGGGGCGGGACTGAAGCTTTCTTT; CDR3 protein: CASSPPSRGGTEAFF; V gene: TRBV18; clone size: -; D gene: -; J gene: TRBJ1-1
CDR3 DNA: TGTGCCATCAGTGAGCAGGGGGCTAACAATGAGCAGTTCTTC; CDR3 protein: CAISEQGANNEQFF; V gene: TRBV10-3; clone size: -; D gene: TRBD1; J gene: TRBJ2-1
CDR3 DNA: TGTGCCAGCAGCTTGCAGGGGTCGAACACTGAAGCTTTCTTT; CDR3 protein: CASSLQGSNTEAFF; V gene: TRBV7-2; clone size: -; D gene: -; J gene: TRBJ1-1
CDR3 DNA: TGTGCCAGCAGCTTAGGGGCAGTCAACGAGCAGTACTTC; CDR3 protein: CASSLGAVNEQYF; V gene: TRBV11-2; clone size: -; D gene: -; J gene: TRBJ2-7
CDR3 DNA: TGTGCCAGCAGCTTTGTTTCAGGCTATGGCTACACCTTC; CDR3 protein: CASSFVSGYGYTF; V gene: TRBV7-2; clone size: -; D gene: -; J gene: TRBJ1-2
CDR3 DNA: TGTGCCAGCAGTTTGGGCGCGGGGGACACTGAAGCTTTCTTT; CDR3 protein: CASSLGAGDTEAFF; V gene: TRBV5-6; clone size: few; D gene: -; J gene: TRBJ1-1
CDR3 DNA: TGTGCCAGCCTACAAAGGACAGGGGTTCAAGGTCTAGCGGGAGGGATCTTTAGCTCCTACGAGCAGTACTTC; CDR3 protein: CASLQRTGVQGLAGGIFSSYEQYF; V gene: TRBV21-1; clone size: -; D gene: -; J gene: TRBJ2-7
CDR3 DNA: TGTGCCAGCAGCCAGGCTGGTACAGATACGCAGTATTTT; CDR3 protein: CASSQAGTDTQYF; V gene: TRBV5-4; clone size: -; D gene: -; J gene: TRBJ2-3
CDR3 DNA: TGTGCCAGCAGCTTACCCGGGACAGGGGTTAATTCACCCCTCCACTTT; CDR3 protein: CASSLPGTGVNSPLHF; V gene: TRBV7-8; clone size: -; D gene: TRBD1; J gene: TRBJ1-6
CDR3 DNA: TGTGCCAGCAGCCAAAACTTAGCGGGAGGGCCGACAGATACGCAGTATTTT; CDR3 protein: CASSQNLAGGPTDTQYF; V gene: TRBV3-1/TRBV3-2; clone size: -; D gene: TRBD2; J gene: TRBJ2-3
CDR3 DNA: TGCGCCAGCAGCTTCGGACAGACTAACTATGGCTACACCTTC; CDR3 protein: CASSFGQTNYGYTF; V gene: TRBV5-1; clone size: -; D gene: -; J gene: TRBJ1-2
CDR3 DNA: TGTGCCTGGAGTGTCGCGGAGACCCAGTACTTC; CDR3 protein: CAWSVAETQYF; V gene: TRBV30; clone size: -; D gene: -; J gene: TRBJ2-5
CDR3 DNA: TGTGCCTACGTTCTAGCGGGAGAAGAGACCCAGTACTTC; CDR3 protein: CAYVLAGEETQYF; V gene: TRBV7-9; clone size: once; D gene: TRBD2; J gene: TRBJ2-5
CDR3 DNA: TGTGCCAGCAGCCGGGGGGTAGCGGGAGGAGGTGAGCAGTTCTTC; CDR3 protein: CASSRGVAGGGEQFF; V gene: TRBV11-3; clone size: -; D gene: TRBD2; J gene: TRBJ2-1
CDR3 DNA: TGTGCCTGGAGTGGAGGGGGAGGGGATCAGCCCCAGCATTTT; CDR3 protein: CAWSGGGGDQPQHF; V gene: TRBV30; clone size: -; D gene: -; J gene: TRBJ1-5
CDR3 DNA: TGCAGCGTTGAAGATGGACTAGCGGGAGGTCTGGAGCAGTACTTC; CDR3 protein: CSVEDGLAGGLEQYF; V gene: TRBV29-1; clone size: -; D gene: TRBD2; J gene: TRBJ2-7
CDR3 DNA: TGCAGTGCTAGTAGGGGGCCGTCCTACAATGAGCAGTTCTTC; CDR3 protein: CSASRGPSYNEQFF; V gene: TRBV20-1; clone size: -; D gene: TRBD1; J gene: TRBJ2-1
CDR3 DNA: TGTGCCAGTAGCCGTATAATGAACACTGAAGCTTTCTTT; CDR3 protein: CASSRIMNTEAFF; V gene: TRBV19; clone size: -; D gene: -; J gene: TRBJ1-1
CDR3 DNA: TGCGCCAGCAGCGGGGGACTAGCGGGAGGATATCAAGAGACCCAGTACTTC; CDR3 protein: CASSGGLAGGYQETQYF; V gene: TRBV5-1; clone size: -; D gene: TRBD2; J gene: TRBJ2-5
CDR3 DNA: TGTGCCAGCTCACCAAGATGGGCAGGGGGTGGCACTGAAGCTTTCTTT; CDR3 protein: CASSPRWAGGGTEAFF; V gene: TRBV18; clone size: -; D gene: TRBD1; J gene: TRBJ1-1
CDR3 DNA: TGTGCCAGCAGTTACGGCAGGGCCACAGATACGCAGTATTTT; CDR3 protein: CASSYGRATDTQYF; V gene: TRBV6-5; clone size: -; D gene: -; J gene: TRBJ2-3
CDR3 DNA: TGTGCCAGCAGCTTAAACTCGAACACCGGGGAGCTGTTTTTT; CDR3 protein: CASSLNSNTGELFF; V gene: TRBV7-3; clone size: -; D gene: -; J gene: TRBJ2-2
CDR3 DNA: TGTGCCAGCAGTTTGTCTTCTGGGGGCAGGCGGACTAATGAAAAACTGTTTTTT; CDR3 protein: CASSLSSGGRRTNEKLFF; V gene: TRBV28; clone size: -; D gene: -; J gene: TRBJ1-4
CDR3 DNA: TGTGCCAGCAGCCCCCTGCAGTCTCCAACCATAAACACTGAAGCTTTCTTT; CDR3 protein: CASSPLQSPTINTEAFF; V gene: TRBV7-2; clone size: -; D gene: -; J gene: TRBJ1-1
CDR3 DNA: TGTGCCAGCAGTTTGACAGGACCTAGAGAGCAGTACTTC; CDR3 protein: CASSLTGPREQYF; V gene: TRBV28; clone size: -; D gene: -; J gene: TRBJ2-7
CDR3 DNA: TGTGCCTGGAGTCCGCACAGGGAGACCCAGTACTTC; CDR3 protein: CAWSPHRETQYF; V gene: TRBV30; clone size: -; D gene: -; J gene: TRBJ2-5
CDR3 DNA: TGCGCCAGCAGCCAAGATAGGGCGGGAGGTAGGGCAAATGAGCAGTTCTTC; CDR3 protein: CASSQDRAGGRANEQFF; V gene: TRBV4-1; clone size: -; D gene: TRBD2; J gene: TRBJ2-1
CDR3 DNA: TGTGCCAGCAGCCACCAATGGGGAGACCAAGACTCCTACGAGCAGTACTTC; CDR3 protein: CASSHQWGDQDSYEQYF; V gene: TRBV21-1; clone size: -; D gene: -; J gene: TRBJ2-7
CDR3 DNA: TGCGCCAGCAGCTTGGGGCAGGCGAACTCCTACGAGCAGTACTTC; CDR3 protein: CASSLGQANSYEQYF; V gene: TRBV5-1; clone size: -; D gene: -; J gene: TRBJ2-7
CDR3 DNA: TGTGCCAGCTCATCAAACCAGGGCAGAACCTCCTACAATGAGCAGTTCTTC; CDR3 protein: CASSSNQGRTSYNEQFF; V gene: TRBV18; clone size: once; D gene: -; J gene: TRBJ2-1